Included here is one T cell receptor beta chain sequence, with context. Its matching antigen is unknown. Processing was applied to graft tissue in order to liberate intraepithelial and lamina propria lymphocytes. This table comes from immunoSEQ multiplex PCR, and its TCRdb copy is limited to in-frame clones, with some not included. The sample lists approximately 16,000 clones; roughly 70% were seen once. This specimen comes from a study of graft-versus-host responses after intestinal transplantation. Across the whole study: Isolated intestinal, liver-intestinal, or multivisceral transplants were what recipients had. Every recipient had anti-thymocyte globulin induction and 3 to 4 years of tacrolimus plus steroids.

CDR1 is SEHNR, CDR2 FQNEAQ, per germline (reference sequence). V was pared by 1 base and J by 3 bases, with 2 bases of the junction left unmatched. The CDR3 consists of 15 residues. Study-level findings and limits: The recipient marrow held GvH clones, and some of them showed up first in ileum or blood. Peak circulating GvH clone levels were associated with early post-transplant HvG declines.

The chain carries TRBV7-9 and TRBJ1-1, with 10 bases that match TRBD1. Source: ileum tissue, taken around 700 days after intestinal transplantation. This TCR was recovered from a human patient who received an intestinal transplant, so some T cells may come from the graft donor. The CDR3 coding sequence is TGTGCCAGCAGCTTAGGACAGGGGGCTTACACTGAAGCTTTCTTT. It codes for CASSLGQGAYTEAFF.